The clone carrying this TCR beta chain was observed a few times. Its antigen is unidentified. The sample is drawn from a study of blood T cells in healthy people across ages. Study observations and caveats: Unknown donor CMV status possibly confounded expanded clonotype changes.

V was pared by 0 bases and J by 10 bases, with 6 bases of the junction left unmatched. The CDR3 consists of 15 residues. Looked up from germline, CDR1 is SGDLS and CDR2 is YYNGEE. Combining a sample-barcoded 5' primer with a J-beta primer mix, a second PCR ran for about 6 to 12 cycles. Per-sample output comprised a minimum of 3 million paired-end reads containing CDR3. TCRdb re-analysed the 5' RACE reads in MiXCR, keeping a single row per CDR3 protein. The sample yields 600,000 to 850,000 distinct CDR3 sequences, roughly 44% seen once. The sample, around 9.9 milliliters of peripheral blood, was drawn from each donor. The amount of total RNA extracted per sample was at least 6 micrograms.

The V and J genes are TRBV9 and TRBJ2-1; 11 bases fit TRBD2. What was sequenced was blood. The TCR originated in a woman in her sixties or seventies in good health. CDR3 in DNA: TGTGCCAGCAGCGTAGGGACTAGCGGGTTAGAAGAGCAGTTCTTC. This gives the protein CASSVGTSGLEEQFF.